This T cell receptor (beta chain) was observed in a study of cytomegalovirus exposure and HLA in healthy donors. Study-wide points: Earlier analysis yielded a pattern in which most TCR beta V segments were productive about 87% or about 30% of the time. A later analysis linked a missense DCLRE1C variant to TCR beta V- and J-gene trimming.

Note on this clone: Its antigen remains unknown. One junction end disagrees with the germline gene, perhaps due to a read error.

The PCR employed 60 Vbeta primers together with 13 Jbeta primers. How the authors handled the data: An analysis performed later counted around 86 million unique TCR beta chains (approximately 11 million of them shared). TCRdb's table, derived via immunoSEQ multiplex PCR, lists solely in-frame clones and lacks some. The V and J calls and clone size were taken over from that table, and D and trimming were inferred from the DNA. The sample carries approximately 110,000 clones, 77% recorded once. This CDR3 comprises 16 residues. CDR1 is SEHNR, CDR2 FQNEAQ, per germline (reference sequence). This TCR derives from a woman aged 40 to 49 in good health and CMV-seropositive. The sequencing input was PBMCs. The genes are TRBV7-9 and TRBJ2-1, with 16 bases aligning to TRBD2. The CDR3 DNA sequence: TGTTCCAGCAGCTCGGGACTAGCGGGAGGGCCGGTCGAGCAGTTCTTC. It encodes CSSSSGLAGGPVEQFF.